The 15 T cell receptor beta chains presented below share a single source sample, sequenced in a study of cytomegalovirus exposure and HLA in healthy donors. PCR primers comprised 60 Vbeta and 13 Jbeta primers. Generated by immunoSEQ multiplex PCR, the TCRdb table keeps only in-frame clones and is missing some. Here the sample spans over 100,000 clones, 55% to 65% being singletons. The sequenced sample was PBMCs. The source is a woman in her twenties or thirties in good health and CMV-seronegative.

The chain combines TRBV19 with TRBJ1-5; 9 bases agree with TRBD1. Germline lookup yields CDR1 LNHDA and CDR2 SQIVND (reference sequence). This CDR3 has 16 amino acids. The ends lost 4 bases at V and 2 bases at J; junction bases unmatched: 6. CDR3 coding DNA: TGTGCCAGTAGTACACGGACAGGGGATGGCAATCAGCCCCAGCATTTT. This codes for CASSTRTGDGNQPQHF.

V is TRBV19 and J is TRBJ2-4; weak D call: TRBD1 (6 bases). Germline V CDR1 and CDR2: LNHDA, SQIVND (reference sequence). The V end was cut by 2 bases, the J end by 0 bases, with 17 bases between. This CDR3 contains 18 residues. The CDR3 reads CASSINLGQSLAKNIQYF. The CDR3 coding sequence is TGTGCCAGTAGTATAAACCTAGGACAGTCCCTAGCCAAAAACATTCAGTACTTC.

This clone came up once. This chain uses TRBV28 with TRBJ2-3; 9 bases fit TRBD2. The CDR3 loop spans 22 amino acids. The germline gives CDR1 MDHEN, CDR2 SYDVKM. Germline trimming cut 3 bases from V and 0 bases from J; bases unmatched to any gene: 22. The CDR3 coding sequence is TGTGCCAGCAGTTTTCCCCTACTCGGGCGGGAGGGCCCTGTCGAAAGCACAGATACGCAGTATTTT. It specifies CASSFPLLGREGPVESTDTQYF.

The chain has TRBV7-9 and TRBJ1-2; 9 positions match TRBD1. Trimming took 8 bases from V and 1 from J; bases not matched to a gene: 2. Germline V gives CDR1 SEHNR, CDR2 FQNEAQ (reference sequence). There are 13 residues in the CDR3. CDR3 nucleotides: TGTGCCAGCGGGACAGGGAATAACTATGGCTACACCTTC. Its protein product is CASGTGNNYGYTF. The whole variable domain, remainder taken from reference TRBV7-9 and TRBJ1-2, is DTGVSQNPRHKITKRGQNVTFRCDPISEHNRLYWYRQTLGQGPEFLTYFQNEAQLEKSRLLSDRFSAERPKGSFSTLEIQRTEQGDSAMYLCASGTGNNYGYTFGSGTRLTVV.

This clone occurred a few times. The chain combines TRBV7-2 with TRBJ2-1, with D possibly being TRBD2 (5 bases). This CDR3 region has 14 residues. V was trimmed by 1 base and J by 9 bases, leaving 13 bases between them. Germline values: CDR1 SGHTA, CDR2 FQGNSA. CDR3 nucleotides: TGTGCCAGCAGCTTAGTGTTAGGCGAGGGTGAGCAGTTCTTC. Its protein product is CASSLVLGEGEQFF.

This clone was recorded a few times. The gene calls are TRBV5-8 and TRBJ2-3, with 9 bases matching TRBD1. This CDR3 spans 16 amino acids. CDR1 is SGHTS, CDR2 YDEGEE, per germline. The junction had 8 bases not matched to a gene; V was cut back by 0 bases and J by 6 bases. CDR3 region: CASSLAGQGTSDTQYF. In nucleotides, the CDR3 is TGTGCCAGCAGCTTGGCGGGACAGGGTACATCCGATACGCAGTATTTT.

The chain employs TRBV20-1 and TRBJ1-1; unclear D gene. This CDR3 comprises 10 residues. The germline V gene has CDR1 DFQATT and CDR2 SNEGSKA (reference sequence). The chain's CDR3 is CRAGNTEAFF. DNA for the CDR3: TGCAGGGCGGGGAACACTGAAGCTTTCTTT.

The V call is TRBV28, the J call TRBJ1-1, with a weak D call TRBD1 (5 bases). CDR3 length equals 14 residues. Germline CDR1 and CDR2: MDHEN and SYDVKM. V lost 2 bases to trimming and J lost 1 base, with 8 bases between them. The CDR3 DNA reads as TGTGCCAGCAGTTTAGGGGGGAAGAACACTGAAGCTTTCTTT. Translation gives CASSLGGKNTEAFF. Combining the CDR3 with reference TRBV28 and TRBJ1-1 gives the whole variable domain DVKVTQSSRYLVKRTGEKVFLECVQDMDHENMFWYRQDPGLGLRLIYFSYDVKMKEKGDIPEGYSVSREKKERFSLILESASTNQTSMYLCASSLGGKNTEAFFGQGTRLTVV.

This clone was seen more than once but under ten times. The rearrangement links TRBV12-5 to TRBJ1-1; D is perhaps TRBD1 (5 bases). This CDR3 region has 14 residues. V dropped 8 bases and J dropped 3 bases, with 16 bases sitting between them. Per the germline V gene, CDR1 is LGHNT and CDR2 is FRNRAP. The CDR3 region is CASTGTPGDTEAFF. CDR3 nucleotide sequence: TGTGCTAGTACCGGGACCCCGGGGGACACTGAAGCTTTCTTT. Variable domain in full (rest from reference TRBV12-5 and TRBJ1-1): DARVTQTPRHKVTEMGQEVTMRCQPILGHNTVFWYRQTMMQGLELLAYFRNRAPLDDSGMPKDRFSAEMPDATLATLKIQPSEPRDSAVYFCASTGTPGDTEAFFGQGTRLTVV.

This clone showed up just a few times. This chain links TRBV4-3 with TRBJ2-1; D uncertain. The CDR3 loop spans 16 amino acids. The V end lost 0 bases, the J end lost 0 bases, and 9 bases lay between the germline ends. Per germline, CDR1 LGHNA and CDR2 YSLEER. The CDR3 bases are TGCGCCAGCAGCCAAGATGTCCGTCCCTCCTACAATGAGCAGTTCTTC. Translation: CASSQDVRPSYNEQFF.

This clone showed up just once. The chain joins TRBV28 to TRBJ2-7, with a possible D match to TRBD1 (5 bases). This CDR3 has 16 amino acids. From germline, CDR1 is MDHEN and CDR2 SYDVKM. V was clipped by 6 bases and J by 4 bases, with 22 bases between them. CDR3 DNA sequence: TGTGCCAGCAGCCGACCAACTCAGGGTATAGGGTACGAGCAGTACTTC. Translation: CASSRPTQGIGYEQYF.

This clone was seen a single time. This chain links TRBV6-5 with TRBJ1-5; D unresolved. The CDR3 runs 14 residues. Germline CDR1 reads MNHEY; CDR2 reads SVGAGI. V dropped 5 bases and J dropped 0 bases, with 8 bases sitting between them. The CDR3 DNA sequence: TGTGCCAGCAGTGCAGAATATAGCAATCAGCCCCAGCATTTT. It encodes CASSAEYSNQPQHF.

This clone showed up just a few times. The chain links TRBV30 to TRBJ1-6; D is uncertain. CDR1 is GTSNPN, CDR2 SVGIG, per germline (reference sequence). The CDR3 covers 13 residues. With 1 base removed from V and 5 bases from J, the gap between germline ends came to 6 bases. For the CDR3, the DNA is TGTGCCTGGAGTGACAGAAATAATTCACCCCTCCACTTT. Its protein product is CAWSDRNNSPLHF.

The chain is built from TRBV27 and TRBJ2-7, with 11 bases identical to TRBD2. Germline CDR1 reads MNHEY; CDR2 reads SMNVEV (reference sequence). The trim removed 3 bases at V and 3 bases at J, leaving 4 bases unmatched. This CDR3 spans 15 amino acids. As DNA, the CDR3 is TGTGCCAGCAGTTTCTCGGGACTAGCGGTCTACGAGCAGTACTTC. It codes for CASSFSGLAVYEQYF.

This clone is judged medium-sized. The rearrangement joins TRBV4-1 to TRBJ1-1; D uncertain. The germline V gene encodes CDR1 MGHRA and CDR2 YSYEKL. The CDR3 runs 13 residues. The V end was cut by 4 bases, the J end by 8 bases, with 14 bases between. CDR3 residues: CASSLRVGTEAFF. In DNA form, the CDR3 reads TGCGCCAGCAGCCTGAGGGTCGGCACGGAAGCTTTCTTT.